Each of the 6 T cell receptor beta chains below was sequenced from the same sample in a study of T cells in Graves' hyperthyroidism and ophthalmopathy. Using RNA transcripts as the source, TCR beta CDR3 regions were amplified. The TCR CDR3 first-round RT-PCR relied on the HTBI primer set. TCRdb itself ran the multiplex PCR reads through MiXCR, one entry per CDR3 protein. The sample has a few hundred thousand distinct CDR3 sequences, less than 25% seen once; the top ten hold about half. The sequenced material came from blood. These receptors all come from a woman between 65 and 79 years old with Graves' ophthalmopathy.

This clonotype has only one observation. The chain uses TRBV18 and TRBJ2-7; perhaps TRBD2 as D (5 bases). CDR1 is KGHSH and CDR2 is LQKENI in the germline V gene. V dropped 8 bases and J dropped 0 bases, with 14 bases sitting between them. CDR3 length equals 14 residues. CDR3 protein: CASPSAEGSYEQYF. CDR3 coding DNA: TGTGCCAGCCCATCAGCGGAAGGCTCCTACGAGCAGTACTTC.

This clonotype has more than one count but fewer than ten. DNA of the CDR3: TGTGCCAGCAGCGTCTGGGACAGGGGGTCCGGGGAGCTGTTTTTT. The encoded protein is CASSVWDRGSGELFF. The V and J genes are TRBV9 and TRBJ2-2, with 11 positions matching TRBD1. The CDR3 loop spans 15 amino acids. V dropped 2 bases and J dropped 6; count of bases not matched to a gene: 3. CDR1 is SGDLS, CDR2 YYNGEE, per germline.

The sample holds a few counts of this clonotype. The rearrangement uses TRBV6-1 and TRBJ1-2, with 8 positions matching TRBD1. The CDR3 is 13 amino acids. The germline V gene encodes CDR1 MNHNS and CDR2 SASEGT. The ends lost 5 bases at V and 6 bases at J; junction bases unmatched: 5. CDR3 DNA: TGTGCCAGCAGTTCGACAGGGGCGGATGGCTACACCTTC. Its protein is CASSSTGADGYTF.

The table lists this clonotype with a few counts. CDR3 loop: CASSIDLEGQGAYEQYF. The CDR3 region has the DNA TGTGCCAGTAGTATAGATCTTGAGGGACAGGGAGCCTACGAGCAGTACTTC. This sequence joins TRBV19 and TRBJ2-7, with TRBD1 matching 9 bases. Trimming cost V 0 bases and J 2 bases; bases outside gene matches: 8. CDR3 length equals 17 residues. The germline CDR1 and CDR2 sequences are LNHDA and SQIVND (reference sequence).

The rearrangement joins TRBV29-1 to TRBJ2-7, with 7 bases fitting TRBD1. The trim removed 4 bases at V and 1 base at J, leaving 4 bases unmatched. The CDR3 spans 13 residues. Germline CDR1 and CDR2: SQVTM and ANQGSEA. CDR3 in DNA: TGCAGCGTTGTTAGGGGACAGTCCTACGAGCAGTACTTC. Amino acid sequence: CSVVRGQSYEQYF.

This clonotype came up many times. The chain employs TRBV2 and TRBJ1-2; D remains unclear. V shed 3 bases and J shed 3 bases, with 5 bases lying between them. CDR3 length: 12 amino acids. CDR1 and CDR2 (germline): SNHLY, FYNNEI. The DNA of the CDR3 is TGTGCCAGCAGTGAGTTGGACTATGGCTACACCTTC. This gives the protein CASSELDYGYTF.